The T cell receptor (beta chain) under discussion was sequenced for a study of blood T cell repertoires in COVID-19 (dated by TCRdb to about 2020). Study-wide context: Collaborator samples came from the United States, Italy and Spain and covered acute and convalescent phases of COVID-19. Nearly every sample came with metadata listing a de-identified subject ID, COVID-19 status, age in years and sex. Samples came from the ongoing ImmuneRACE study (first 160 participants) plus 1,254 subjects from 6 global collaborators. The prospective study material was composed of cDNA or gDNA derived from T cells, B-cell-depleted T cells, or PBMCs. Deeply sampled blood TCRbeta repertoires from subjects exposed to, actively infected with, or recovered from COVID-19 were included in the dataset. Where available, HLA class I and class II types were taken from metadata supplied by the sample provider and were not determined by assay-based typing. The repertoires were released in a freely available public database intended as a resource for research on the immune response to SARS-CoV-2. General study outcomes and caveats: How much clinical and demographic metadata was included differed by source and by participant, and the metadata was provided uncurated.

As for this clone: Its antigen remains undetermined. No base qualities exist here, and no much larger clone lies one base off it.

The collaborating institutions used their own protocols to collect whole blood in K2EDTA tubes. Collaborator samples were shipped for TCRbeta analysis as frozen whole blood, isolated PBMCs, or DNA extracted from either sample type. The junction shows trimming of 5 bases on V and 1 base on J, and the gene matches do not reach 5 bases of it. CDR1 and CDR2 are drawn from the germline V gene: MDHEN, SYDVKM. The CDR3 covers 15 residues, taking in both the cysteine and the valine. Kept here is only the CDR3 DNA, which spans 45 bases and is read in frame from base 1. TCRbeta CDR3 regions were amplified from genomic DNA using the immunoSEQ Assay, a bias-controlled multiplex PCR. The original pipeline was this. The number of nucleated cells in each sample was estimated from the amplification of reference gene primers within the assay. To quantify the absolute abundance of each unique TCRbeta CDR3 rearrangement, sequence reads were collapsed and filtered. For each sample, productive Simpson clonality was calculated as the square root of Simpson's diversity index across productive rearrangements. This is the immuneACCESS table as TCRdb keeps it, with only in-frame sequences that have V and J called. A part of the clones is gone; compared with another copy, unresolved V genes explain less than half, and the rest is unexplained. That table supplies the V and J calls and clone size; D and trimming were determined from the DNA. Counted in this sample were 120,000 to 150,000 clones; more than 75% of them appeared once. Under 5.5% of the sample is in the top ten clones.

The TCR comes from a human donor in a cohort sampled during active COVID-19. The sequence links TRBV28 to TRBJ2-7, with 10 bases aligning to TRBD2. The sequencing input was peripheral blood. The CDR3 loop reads CASSPSGSPSYEQYV. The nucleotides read TGTGCCAGCAGTCCTAGCGGGAGCCCTTCCTACGAGCAGTACGTC.